This is a list of T cell receptor beta chains from one sample in a study of cytomegalovirus exposure and HLA in healthy donors. The protocol was immunoSEQ multiplex PCR, while the TCRdb copy is restricted to in-frame clones and leaves out a portion. The table has more than 85,000 clones, over 65% seen once. Sequences were obtained from PBMCs. The receptors shown here come from a man under 40 in good health and CMV-seropositive. Both conserved end residues are part of each CDR3. The D gene is left open where the match is weak. Rows give clone size only sometimes, using once, few, many, or a class for an expanded clone.

J gene | clone size | D gene | V gene | CDR3 DNA | CDR3 protein
TRBJ2-6 | NA | NA | TRBV4-3 | TGCGCCAGCAGCCAATCCCCCAGGGACTCTGGGGCCAACGTCCTGACTTTC | CASSQSPRDSGANVLTF
TRBJ1-3 | NA | NA | TRBV28 | TGTGCCAGCAAGCAACAGGGCCTCTCTGGAAACACCATATATTTT | CASKQQGLSGNTIYF
TRBJ2-7 | NA | NA | TRBV6-5 | TGTGCCAGCCGCCGGGGGGCAGGGGGCTCTTACGAGCAGTACTTC | CASRRGAGGSYEQYF
TRBJ2-3 | few | NA | TRBV4-2 | TGTGCCAGCAGCCTCTTAGGAGAGGCGGGGGCCCGGGTAGATACGCAGTATTTT | CASSLLGEAGARVDTQYF
TRBJ2-1 | NA | TRBD2 | TRBV29-1 | TGCAGCGTTGAACCTAGCGGGGGGAATGAGCAGTTCTTC | CSVEPSGGNEQFF
TRBJ2-7 | NA | NA | TRBV7-9 | TGTGCCAGCAGCTTAAGCTCCCCCTACGAGCAGTACTTC | CASSLSSPYEQYF
TRBJ2-7 | NA | NA | TRBV6-1 | TGTGCCAGCACCATCTCACAGGGAAACTTTTACGAGCAGTACTTC | CASTISQGNFYEQYF
TRBJ2-7 | NA | TRBD1 | TRBV6-5 | TGTGCCAGCAGTTATCAACAGGGGGCCCTCTCCTACGAGCAGTACTTC | CASSYQQGALSYEQYF
TRBJ2-1 | NA | NA | TRBV10-3 | TGTGCCATCAGCCTCGAGGGGGGGAATGAGCAGTTCTTC | CAISLEGGNEQFF
TRBJ2-7 | NA | TRBD2 | TRBV6-5 | TGTGCCAGCAGTTACGGTCCCGGGGGGGCCTACGAGCAGTACTTC | CASSYGPGGAYEQYF
TRBJ2-3 | NA | TRBD2 | TRBV11-2 | TGTGCCAGCAGCTCCGTAGCGGGGGGCACAGATACGCAGTATTTT | CASSSVAGGTDTQYF
TRBJ1-2 | once | TRBD1 | TRBV9 | TGTGCCAGCAGCATACAGAGGGACAGGGGTAACTATGGCTACACCTTC | CASSIQRDRGNYGYTF
TRBJ1-2 | NA | NA | TRBV19 | TGTGCCAGTTTAAAGAGGTTCGAGGCAGCGGACTATGGCTACACCTTC | CASLKRFEAADYGYTF
TRBJ1-6 | NA | NA | TRBV27 | TGTGCCAGCAGTCCAGATAATTCACCCCTCCACTTT | CASSPDNSPLHF
TRBJ1-4 | NA | TRBD1 | TRBV7-6 | TGTGCCAGCAGCTTAGTACCCACAGGGGCGGCTAATGAAAAACTGTTTTTT | CASSLVPTGAANEKLFF
TRBJ1-6 | few | TRBD1 | TRBV2 | TGTGCCAGCAGTGAAAGGTTTGGACAGGGCAGTCCACCCCTCCACTTT | CASSERFGQGSPPLHF
TRBJ1-2 | NA | TRBD1 | TRBV28 | TGTGCCAGCCAGAAGGGGGCGGCACCTCTTGGCTATGGCTACACCTTC | CASQKGAAPLGYGYTF
TRBJ1-1 | few | TRBD1 | TRBV6-5 | TGTGCCAGCAGTTGGGGGACAGTTAACACTGAAGCTTTCTTT | CASSWGTVNTEAFF
TRBJ1-3 | NA | NA | TRBV2 | TGTGCCAGCATGCCCCTCGGTCAGGGATATGGAAACACCATATATTTT | CASMPLGQGYGNTIYF
TRBJ2-2 | NA | TRBD1 | TRBV4-1 | TGCGCCAGCAGCCTAGGACAGGGAAAAAGGGCGAACACCGGGGAGCTGTTTTTT | CASSLGQGKRANTGELFF
TRBJ2-1 | NA | NA | TRBV27 | TGTGCCAGCAGGAGTTACAATGAGCAGTTCTTC | CASRSYNEQFF
TRBJ1-6 | NA | NA | TRBV19 | TGTGCCAGTAGTATGGAGCCGACAGTTTATAATTCACCCCTCCACTTT | CASSMEPTVYNSPLHF
TRBJ1-1 | NA | TRBD1 | TRBV7-2 | TGTGCCAGCAGCTCGACAGGGGGAGGCTCTGAAGCTTTCTTT | CASSSTGGGSEAFF
TRBJ2-1 | NA | TRBD2 | TRBV5-5 | TGTGCCAGCAGCTTGGGAGGACTAGCGGGGGGTCGGCAGTTCTTC | CASSLGGLAGGRQFF
TRBJ2-3 | once | NA | TRBV5-1 | TGCGCCAGCAGCTTGGGGTGGCAGGCAGGGTTAGATACGCAGTATTTT | CASSLGWQAGLDTQYF
TRBJ2-7 | few | TRBD1 | TRBV19 | TGTGCCAGTAGTTTTACAGGGGCCTACGAGCAGTACTTC | CASSFTGAYEQYF
TRBJ2-7 | NA | NA | TRBV7-9 | TGTGCCAGCAGCCCCGTGGGAGGTGCCTACGAGCAGTACTTC | CASSPVGGAYEQYF
TRBJ1-1 | NA | TRBD1 | TRBV6-1 | TGTGCCAGCAGTTCATCCGGGACAGGTAGTGAAGCTTTCTTT | CASSSSGTGSEAFF
TRBJ1-1 | NA | TRBD1 | TRBV7-9 | TGTGCCAGCAGCGTGGGACAGGGTTTACCTGAAGCTTTCTTT | CASSVGQGLPEAFF
TRBJ2-7 | NA | TRBD1 | TRBV19 | TGTGCCAGTAGTATAGGGGCGAACAGGGGAGACTACGAGCAGTACTTC | CASSIGANRGDYEQYF
TRBJ2-7 | NA | TRBD1 | TRBV2 | TGTGCCAGCAGGAGAGAGGGGGCGAATTTCTACGAGCAGTACTTC | CASRREGANFYEQYF
TRBJ2-7 | NA | NA | TRBV30 | TGTGCCTGGAGTGTATGGGGGGAACCCTACGAGCAGTACTTC | CAWSVWGEPYEQYF
TRBJ1-5 | few | NA | TRBV7-6 | TGTGCCAGCAGCTTAAAAGGGACTGGGGGGCCCCAGCATTTT | CASSLKGTGGPQHF
TRBJ1-1 | NA | TRBD1 | TRBV7-9 | TGTGCCAGCAGCCGAGAAACAGGGGGTGCTCAAGTATTT | CASSRETGGAQVF
TRBJ2-1 | NA | NA | TRBV4-2 | TGTGCCAGCAGCGGACCGACTAGTCCCGCGAATGAGCAGTTCTTC | CASSGPTSPANEQFF
TRBJ2-2 | NA | NA | TRBV9 | TGTGCCAGCAGCGAGGGCGTCAGGACCAGCGGTTCCACCGGGGAGCTGTTTTTT | CASSEGVRTSGSTGELFF
TRBJ2-1 | NA | NA | TRBV28 | TGTGCCAGCAGTGAAACCCCCGGGACATGGGAGCAGTTCTTC | CASSETPGTWEQFF
TRBJ1-6 | NA | NA | TRBV27 | TGTGCCAGCCGTCGAGGGCACGATAATTCACCCCTCCACTTT | CASRRGHDNSPLHF
TRBJ1-2 | NA | TRBD1 | TRBV30 | TGTGCCTGGAGTCTGGCAAGGACAGGGGAAGGCTACACCTTC | CAWSLARTGEGYTF
TRBJ1-3 | once | NA | TRBV9 | TGTGCCAGCAGCGTAGGAGTCTCTGGAAACACCATATATTTT | CASSVGVSGNTIYF